The 22 T cell receptor beta chains below were found in one sample sequenced in a study of shared clonotypes between healthy human individuals. The naive CD8 subset, CD45RO-negative cells positively selected for CCR7, excluded terminally differentiated effector memory CD45RA+ cells. Some clones are missing from TCRdb's copy, which holds only in-frame ones; the method was immunoSEQ multiplex PCR. Altogether a few million clones are present, about 93% being singletons, with the ten largest covering more than 1.5%. Material: naive CD8+ T cells from PBMCs. The receptors were gathered from a man aged 18 to 29 in good health. Some clones in this sample may be carry-over from other donors' samples.

The V gene is TRBV27, the J gene TRBJ2-1; TRBD1 is a possible D gene (6 bases). Trimming cost V 5 bases and J 0 bases, with 11 bases left between them. The CDR3 length is 15 residues. CDR1 MNHEY and CDR2 SMNVEV come from the germline V gene (reference sequence). CDR3 sequence reads: CASSMGHPSYNEQFF. The CDR3, as DNA: TGTGCCAGCAGTATGGGACACCCCTCCTACAATGAGCAGTTCTTC.

The chain has TRBV5-1 and TRBJ2-7; D gene uncertain. CDR1 is SGHRS, CDR2 YFSETQ, per germline. V dropped 4 bases and J dropped 0 bases, with 11 bases sitting between them. This CDR3 spans 14 amino acids. This CDR3 reads CASSPARNSYEQYF. In DNA, the CDR3 is TGCGCCAGCAGCCCGGCGCGGAACTCCTACGAGCAGTACTTC.

The rearrangement uses TRBV7-9 and TRBJ2-7, with TRBD1 identical over 10 bases. J gave up 7 bases and V 5 bases, and 11 bases lay outside the gene matches. This CDR3 has 15 amino acids. Per the germline V gene, CDR1 is SEHNR and CDR2 is FQNEAQ (reference sequence). As DNA, the CDR3 is TGTGCCAGCAGCCCATTGGGGACAGGGGCGGGGGAGCAGTACTTC. Translation: CASSPLGTGAGEQYF.

CDR3 bases: TGTGCCAGCAGTCGACCCTCCTACAATGAGCAGTTCTTC. This gives the protein CASSRPSYNEQFF. This chain links TRBV7-9 with TRBJ2-1; D unresolved. Germline loops: CDR1 SEHNR, CDR2 FQNEAQ (reference sequence). Trimming took off 6 bases at V and 0 bases at J, with 6 bases between the two ends. The CDR3 is made up of 13 amino acids.

The rearrangement joins TRBV29-1 to TRBJ1-1, with D possibly matching TRBD1 (6 bases). Germline assignment: CDR1 SQVTM and CDR2 ANQGSEA. The CDR3 consists of 15 residues. The ends were cut back, 6 bases at V and 0 bases at J, with 17 bases in the middle. In DNA form, the CDR3 reads TGCAGCGTGGGGTGGGGGCTGAGTTTGAACACTGAAGCTTTCTTT. Its translation: CSVGWGLSLNTEAFF.

This clone was picked up one time. The V call is TRBV28, the J call TRBJ2-4; 8 bases agree with TRBD2. The germline V gene has CDR1 MDHEN and CDR2 SYDVKM. After removal of 7 bases from V and 0 bases from J, the junction contained 14 bases not matched to a gene. The CDR3 consists of 18 residues. CDR3 DNA sequence: TGTGCCAGCACCCCCCCCACTAGCGGAGAAATAGCCAAAAACATTCAGTACTTC. This encodes CASTPPTSGEIAKNIQYF.

V gene TRBV27 combines with J gene TRBJ1-1; the match to TRBD1 covers 7 bases. Germline values: CDR1 MNHEY, CDR2 SMNVEV (reference sequence). V shed 4 bases, J shed 6 bases, and the junction held 8 bases outside the gene matches. The CDR3 covers 14 residues. CDR3 sequence: CASSSIGTDAEAFF. CDR3 nucleotide sequence: TGTGCCAGCAGTTCCATTGGGACAGACGCTGAAGCTTTCTTT.

The V and J genes are TRBV19 and TRBJ1-5; 8 bases align to TRBD1. Germline V gene sequence: CDR1 LNHDA, CDR2 SQIVND (reference sequence). This CDR3 has 15 residues. V was clipped by 1 base and J by 3 bases; unmatched bases: 2. This CDR3 is CASSIARGLNQPQHF. DNA for the CDR3: TGTGCCAGTAGTATAGCCAGGGGGCTCAATCAGCCCCAGCATTTT.

The chain uses TRBV4-3 and TRBJ2-4; D possibly corresponds to TRBD2 (5 bases). Deletions cut 3 bases from V and 0 bases from J, with 18 bases between. The germline gives CDR1 LGHNA, CDR2 YSLEER. The CDR3 runs to 18 residues. CDR3 DNA: TGCGCCAGCAGCCAGGAAGCGGCCCATACGCTAGCCAAAAACATTCAGTACTTC. Amino acid sequence: CASSQEAAHTLAKNIQYF.

The rearrangement uses TRBV11-2 and TRBJ2-5; perhaps TRBD2 as D (5 bases). The length of the CDR3 is 15 residues. The germline gives CDR1 SGHAT, CDR2 FQNNGV. Trimming removed 5 bases from V and 4 bases from J, with 17 bases in between. In nucleotides, the CDR3 is TGTGCCAGCAGCGAAGGCACTAGGAGGAGAGAGACCCAGTACTTC. It encodes CASSEGTRRRETQYF.

Only a few counts were recorded for this clone. V is TRBV30 and J is TRBJ1-1; no definite D call. Germline assignment: CDR1 GTSNPN and CDR2 SVGIG (reference sequence). The CDR3 totals 11 residues. V was shortened by 4 bases and J by 4 bases, with 7 bases between the two germline ends. The CDR3 protein is CAWTKGTEAFF. CDR3 coding DNA: TGTGCCTGGACCAAGGGCACTGAAGCTTTCTTT.

The chain recombines TRBV19 with TRBJ2-2, with D perhaps matching TRBD1 (6 bases). With 7 bases removed from V and 4 bases from J, the gap between germline ends came to 13 bases. Germline V gene lookup returns CDR1 LNHDA and CDR2 SQIVND (reference sequence). The CDR3 extends over 14 amino acids. CDR3 in amino acids: CASIAGVATGELFF. Here the CDR3 DNA reads TGTGCCAGTATCGCAGGGGTTGCCACCGGGGAGCTGTTTTTT.

DNA for the CDR3: TGTGCCAGCAGCTTAGCGGGAGGGGGGGATGAGCAGTTCTTC. This gives the protein CASSLAGGGDEQFF. This sequence joins TRBV7-9 and TRBJ2-1; TRBD2 might be the D (7 bases). In germline, CDR1 is SEHNR, CDR2 FQNEAQ (reference sequence). V was pared by 0 bases and J by 8 bases, with 11 bases between. This CDR3 region has 14 residues.

The rearrangement uses TRBV5-1 and TRBJ1-2; no definite D call. Germline V lookup: CDR1 SGHRS, CDR2 YFSETQ. This CDR3 has 14 amino acids. V dropped 0 bases and J dropped 4 bases, with 10 bases sitting between them. In DNA form, the CDR3 reads TGCGCCAGCAGCTTGGCCACCAGGTCCTATGGCTACACCTTC. It is translated as CASSLATRSYGYTF.

This chain uses TRBV28 with TRBJ2-1; D remains unclear. CDR1 MDHEN and CDR2 SYDVKM come from the germline V gene. This CDR3 region has 15 residues. With 5 bases removed from V and 0 bases from J, the gap between germline ends came to 11 bases. CDR3 DNA sequence: TGTGCCAGCAGTGGGGTGCCTAGCTCCTACAATGAGCAGTTCTTC. Amino acids: CASSGVPSSYNEQFF. The full variable domain, completed using reference TRBV28 and TRBJ2-1, is DVKVTQSSRYLVKRTGEKVFLECVQDMDHENMFWYRQDPGLGLRLIYFSYDVKMKEKGDIPEGYSVSREKKERFSLILESASTNQTSMYLCASSGVPSSYNEQFFGPGTRLTVL.

This clone was seen once. Other DNA sequences in the same sample also yield this CDR3. The chain combines TRBV7-9 with TRBJ2-1, with D hard to call. The CDR3 runs to 15 residues. Trimming took 0 bases from V and 0 from J, leaving 6 bases between them. Germline lookup yields CDR1 SEHNR and CDR2 FQNEAQ (reference sequence). CDR3: CASSLALSSYNEQFF. The CDR3 coding sequence is TGTGCCAGCAGCTTAGCGCTAAGCTCCTACAATGAGCAGTTCTTC.

V and J are TRBV9 and TRBJ2-3; the D is unclear. V was clipped by 6 bases and J by 0 bases, with 14 bases between them. Germline V gives CDR1 SGDLS, CDR2 YYNGEE. The CDR3 runs 15 residues. CDR3 region: CASTPWASSTDTQYF. The CDR3 nucleotides read TGTGCCAGCACCCCGTGGGCCTCTAGCACAGATACGCAGTATTTT. Full variable domain (missing parts from reference TRBV9 and TRBJ2-3): DSGVTQTPKHLITATGQRVTLRCSPRSGDLSVYWYQQSLDQGLQFLIQYYNGEERAKGNILERFSAQQFPDLHSELNLSSLELGDSALYFCASTPWASSTDTQYFGPGTRLTVL.

The rearrangement links TRBV7-2 to TRBJ2-7; 9 bases fit TRBD1. The germline gives CDR1 SGHTA, CDR2 FQGNSA. The J segment lost 6 bases and the V segment lost 5 bases, leaving 14 bases of the junction unmatched. CDR3 length: 16 amino acids. The CDR3 DNA reads as TGTGCCAGCAGCCTACATCCCGGGACAGGGACCGCCGAGCAGTACTTC. Translating it yields CASSLHPGTGTAEQYF.

J is TRBJ2-3 and V is TRBV5-1; D is uncertain. Germline V lookup: CDR1 SGHRS, CDR2 YFSETQ. This CDR3 is built from 15 residues. Between the trimmed V and J ends, which lost 1 base and 0 bases, there was a span of 9 bases. CDR3 loop: CASSLFPDSTDTQYF. Written as DNA, the CDR3 is TGCGCCAGCAGCTTGTTCCCGGATAGCACAGATACGCAGTATTTT.

V usage is TRBV13 and J usage is TRBJ2-7; D is unresolved. Trimming left V 0 bases short and J 5 bases short, with 8 bases between. The germline gives CDR1 PRHDT, CDR2 FYEKMQ (reference sequence). The CDR3 contains 13 residues. The CDR3 DNA reads as TGTGCCAGCAGCTTAGGGGGTGGTCACGAGCAGTACTTC. Translated: CASSLGGGHEQYF.

The rearrangement uses TRBV10-2 and TRBJ2-4; TRBD1 aligns across 8 bases. Germline lookup yields CDR1 WSHSY and CDR2 SAAADI. The CDR3 loop spans 13 amino acids. J was trimmed by 6 bases and V by 4 bases; bases with no gene match: 2. In DNA form, the CDR3 reads TGCGCCAGCAGTGTAGGACAGGGAAACATTCAGTACTTC. This translates into CASSVGQGNIQYF.

This chain joins TRBV4-1 and TRBJ2-3; 8 nucleotides match TRBD2. The CDR3 runs to 17 residues. CDR1 is MGHRA and CDR2 is YSYEKL in the germline V gene. The V and J ends lost 0 bases and 3 bases, in that order; junction bases with no gene match: 8. The CDR3 region is CASSQDRVAGSTDTQYF. CDR3 coding DNA: TGCGCCAGCAGCCAAGATCGCGTAGCGGGGTCGACAGATACGCAGTATTTT.